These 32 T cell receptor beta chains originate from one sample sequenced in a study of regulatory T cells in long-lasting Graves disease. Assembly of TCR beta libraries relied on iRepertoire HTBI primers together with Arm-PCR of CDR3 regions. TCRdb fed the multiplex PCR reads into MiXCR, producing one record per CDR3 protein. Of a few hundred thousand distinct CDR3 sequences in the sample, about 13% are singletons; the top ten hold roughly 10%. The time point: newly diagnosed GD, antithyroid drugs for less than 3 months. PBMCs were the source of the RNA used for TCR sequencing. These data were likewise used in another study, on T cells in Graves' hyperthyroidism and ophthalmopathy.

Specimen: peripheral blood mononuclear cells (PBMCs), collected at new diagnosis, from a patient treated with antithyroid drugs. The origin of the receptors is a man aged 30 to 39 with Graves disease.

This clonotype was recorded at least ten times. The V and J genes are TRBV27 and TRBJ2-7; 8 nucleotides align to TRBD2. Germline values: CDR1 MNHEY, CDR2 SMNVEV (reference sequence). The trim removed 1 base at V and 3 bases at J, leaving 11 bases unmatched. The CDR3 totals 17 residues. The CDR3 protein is CASSLYPGSGSFYEQYF. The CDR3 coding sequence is TGTGCCAGCAGTTTATACCCCGGGAGCGGGAGTTTCTACGAGCAGTACTTC.

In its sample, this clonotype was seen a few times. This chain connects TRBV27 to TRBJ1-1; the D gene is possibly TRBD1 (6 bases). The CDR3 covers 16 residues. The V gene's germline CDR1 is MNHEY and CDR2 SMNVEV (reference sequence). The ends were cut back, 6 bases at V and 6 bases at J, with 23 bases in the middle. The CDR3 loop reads CASSKNRASTRAEAFF. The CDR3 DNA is TGTGCCAGCAGCAAGAACAGGGCCTCTACTCGGGCTGAAGCTTTCTTT.

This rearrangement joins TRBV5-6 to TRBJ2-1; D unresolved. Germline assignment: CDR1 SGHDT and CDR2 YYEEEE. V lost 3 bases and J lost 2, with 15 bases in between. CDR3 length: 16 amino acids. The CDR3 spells CASSSIQSLTYNEQFF. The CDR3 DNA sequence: TGTGCCAGCAGCTCAATCCAATCACTCACCTACAATGAGCAGTTCTTC.

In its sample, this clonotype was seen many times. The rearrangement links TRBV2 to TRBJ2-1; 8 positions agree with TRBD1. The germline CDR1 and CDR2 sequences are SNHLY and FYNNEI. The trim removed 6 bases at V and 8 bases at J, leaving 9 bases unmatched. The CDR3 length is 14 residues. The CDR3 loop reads CASSPRTGRDEQFF. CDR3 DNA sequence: TGTGCCAGCAGCCCAAGGACAGGGAGAGATGAGCAGTTCTTC.

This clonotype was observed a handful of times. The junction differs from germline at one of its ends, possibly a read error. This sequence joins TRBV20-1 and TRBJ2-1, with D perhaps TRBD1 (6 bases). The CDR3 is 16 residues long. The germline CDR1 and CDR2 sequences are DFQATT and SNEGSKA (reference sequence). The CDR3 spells CSARAGRTDTYKEQFF. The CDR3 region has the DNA TGCAGTGCTAGAGCGGGCAGGACAGATACCTACAAAGAGCAGTTCTTC.

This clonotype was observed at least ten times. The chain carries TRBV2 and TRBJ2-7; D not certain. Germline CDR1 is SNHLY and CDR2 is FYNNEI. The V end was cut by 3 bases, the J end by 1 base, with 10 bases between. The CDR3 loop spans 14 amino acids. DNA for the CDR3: TGTGCCAGCAGTGATCAGGCTAGTTCCTACGAGCAGTACTTC. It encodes CASSDQASSYEQYF.

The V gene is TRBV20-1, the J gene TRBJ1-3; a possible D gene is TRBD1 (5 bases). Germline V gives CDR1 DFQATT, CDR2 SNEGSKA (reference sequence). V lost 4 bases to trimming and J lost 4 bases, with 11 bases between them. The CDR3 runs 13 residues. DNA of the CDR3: TGCAGTGCTAAACAAGGGGCAGGAAACACCATATATTTT. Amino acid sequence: CSAKQGAGNTIYF.

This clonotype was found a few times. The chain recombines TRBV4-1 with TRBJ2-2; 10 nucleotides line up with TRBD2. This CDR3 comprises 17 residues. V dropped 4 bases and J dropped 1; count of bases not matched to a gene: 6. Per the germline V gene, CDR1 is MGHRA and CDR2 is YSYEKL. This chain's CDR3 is CASSRLAGNQNTGELFF. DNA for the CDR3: TGCGCCAGCAGCCGACTAGCGGGCAATCAGAACACCGGGGAGCTGTTTTTT.

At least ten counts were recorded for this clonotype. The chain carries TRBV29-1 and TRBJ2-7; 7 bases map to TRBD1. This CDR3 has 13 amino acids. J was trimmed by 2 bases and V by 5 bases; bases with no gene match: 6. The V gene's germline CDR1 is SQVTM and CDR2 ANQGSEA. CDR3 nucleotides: TGCAGCGTTAGGAGGCAGGGGGCCTACGAGCAGTACTTC. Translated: CSVRRQGAYEQYF.

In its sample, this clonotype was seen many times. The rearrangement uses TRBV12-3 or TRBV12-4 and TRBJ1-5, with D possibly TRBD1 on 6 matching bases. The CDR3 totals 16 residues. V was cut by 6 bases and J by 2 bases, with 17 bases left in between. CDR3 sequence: CASSRTAGSGNQPQHF. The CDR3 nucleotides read TGTGCCAGCAGCAGGACAGCCGGGTCCGGCAATCAGCCCCAGCATTTT.

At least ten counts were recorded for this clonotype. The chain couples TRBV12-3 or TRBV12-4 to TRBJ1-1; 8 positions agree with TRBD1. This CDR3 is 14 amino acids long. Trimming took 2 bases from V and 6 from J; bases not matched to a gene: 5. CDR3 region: CASSLPDRVPEAFF. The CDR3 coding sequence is TGTGCCAGCAGTTTACCGGACAGGGTACCTGAAGCTTTCTTT.

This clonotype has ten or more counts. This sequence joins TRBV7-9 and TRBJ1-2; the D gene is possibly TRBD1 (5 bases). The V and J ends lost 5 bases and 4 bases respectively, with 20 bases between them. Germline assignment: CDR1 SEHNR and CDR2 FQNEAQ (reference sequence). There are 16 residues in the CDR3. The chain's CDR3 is CASSHGASPMGYGYTF. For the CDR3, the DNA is TGTGCCAGCAGCCATGGGGCCAGTCCAATGGGCTATGGCTACACCTTC.

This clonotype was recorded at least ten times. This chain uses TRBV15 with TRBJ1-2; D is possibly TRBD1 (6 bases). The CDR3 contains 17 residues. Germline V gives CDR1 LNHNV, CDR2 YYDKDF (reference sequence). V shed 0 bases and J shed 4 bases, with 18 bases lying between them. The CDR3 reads CATSRDPYLGGSYGYTF. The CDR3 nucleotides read TGTGCCACCAGCAGAGATCCCTACTTGGGGGGCAGCTATGGCTACACCTTC.

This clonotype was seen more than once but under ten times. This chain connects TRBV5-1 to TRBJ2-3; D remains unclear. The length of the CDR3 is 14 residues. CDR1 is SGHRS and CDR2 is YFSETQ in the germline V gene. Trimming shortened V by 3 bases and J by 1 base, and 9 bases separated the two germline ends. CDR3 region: CASSSGAGTDTQYF. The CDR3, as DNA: TGCGCCAGCAGCTCCGGAGCAGGCACAGATACGCAGTATTTT.

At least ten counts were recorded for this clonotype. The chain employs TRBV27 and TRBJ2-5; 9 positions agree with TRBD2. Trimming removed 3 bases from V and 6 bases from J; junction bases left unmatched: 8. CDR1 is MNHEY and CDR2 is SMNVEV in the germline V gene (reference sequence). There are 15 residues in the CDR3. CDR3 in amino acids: CASSFLAGEKKTQYF. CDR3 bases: TGTGCCAGCAGTTTCTTAGCGGGAGAAAAGAAGACCCAGTACTTC.

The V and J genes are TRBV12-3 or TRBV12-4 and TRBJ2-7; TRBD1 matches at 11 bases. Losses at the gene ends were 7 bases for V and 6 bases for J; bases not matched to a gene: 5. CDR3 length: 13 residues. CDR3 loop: CASKGTGGFEQYF. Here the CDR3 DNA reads TGTGCCAGCAAGGGGACAGGGGGGTTCGAGCAGTACTTC.

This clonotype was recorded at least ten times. Here the CDR3 DNA reads TGTGCCAGCAGTTTAACCGGACAGGGCTATTCACCCCTCCACTTT. This sequence encodes CASSLTGQGYSPLHF. This sequence joins TRBV28 and TRBJ1-6; the match to TRBD1 covers 8 bases. With 2 bases clipped from V and 8 bases from J, the junction kept 5 bases outside the gene matches. CDR1 is MDHEN and CDR2 is SYDVKM in the germline V gene. The CDR3 contains 15 residues.

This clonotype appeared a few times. For the CDR3, the DNA is TGTGCCAGTAGTATCGGTGCGGGAGGTGAGACCCAGTACTTC. Its translation is CASSIGAGGETQYF. The rearrangement joins TRBV19 to TRBJ2-5, with TRBD2 matching 8 bases. V gave up 3 bases and J gave up 5 bases; unmatched junction bases: 5. The CDR3 extends over 14 amino acids. CDR1 is LNHDA and CDR2 is SQIVND in the germline V gene (reference sequence).

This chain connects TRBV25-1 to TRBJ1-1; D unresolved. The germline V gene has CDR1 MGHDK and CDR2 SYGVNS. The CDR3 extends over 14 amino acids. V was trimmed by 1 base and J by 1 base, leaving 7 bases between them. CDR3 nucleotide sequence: TGTGCCAGCAGTGAATTGGGGAAGAACACTGAAGCTTTCTTT. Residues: CASSELGKNTEAFF. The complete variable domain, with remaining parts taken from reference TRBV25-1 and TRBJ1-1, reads EADIYQTPRYLVIGTGKKITLECSQTMGHDKMYWYQQDPGMELHLIHYSYGVNSTEKGDLSSESTVSRIRTEHFPLTLESARPSHTSQYLCASSELGKNTEAFFGQGTRLTVV.

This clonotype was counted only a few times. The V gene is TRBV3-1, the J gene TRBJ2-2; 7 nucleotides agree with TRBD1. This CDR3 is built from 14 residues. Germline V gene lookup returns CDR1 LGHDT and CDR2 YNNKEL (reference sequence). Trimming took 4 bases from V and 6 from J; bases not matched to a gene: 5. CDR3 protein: CASSRYRGSGELFF. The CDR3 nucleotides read TGTGCCAGCAGCCGGTACAGGGGTTCCGGGGAGCTGTTTTTT. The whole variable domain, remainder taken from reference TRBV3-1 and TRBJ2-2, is DTAVSQTPKYLVTQMGNDKSIKCEQNLGHDTMYWYKQDSKKFLKIMFSYNNKELIINETVPNRFSPKSPDKAHLNLHINSLELGDSAVYFCASSRYRGSGELFFGEGSRLTVL.

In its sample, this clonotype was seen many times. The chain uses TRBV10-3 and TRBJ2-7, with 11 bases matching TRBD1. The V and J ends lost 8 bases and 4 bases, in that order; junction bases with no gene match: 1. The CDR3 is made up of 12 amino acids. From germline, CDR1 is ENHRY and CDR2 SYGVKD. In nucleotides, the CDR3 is TGTGCCATCGGGACAGGGGGGTACGAGCAGTACTTC. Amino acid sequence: CAIGTGGYEQYF.

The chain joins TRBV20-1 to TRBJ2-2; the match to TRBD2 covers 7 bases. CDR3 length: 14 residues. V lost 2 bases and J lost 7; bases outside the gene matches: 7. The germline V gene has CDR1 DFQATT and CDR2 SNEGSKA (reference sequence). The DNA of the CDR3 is TGCAGTGCTAGAAGGTGGGAGGGCGTCGGGGAGCTGTTTTTT. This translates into CSARRWEGVGELFF.

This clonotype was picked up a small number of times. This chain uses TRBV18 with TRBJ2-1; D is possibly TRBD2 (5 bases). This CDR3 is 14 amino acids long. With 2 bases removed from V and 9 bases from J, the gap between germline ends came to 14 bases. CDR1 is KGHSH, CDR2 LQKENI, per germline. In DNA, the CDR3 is TGTGCCAGCTCACCAGGACTTAAGATCACTGAGCAGTTCTTC. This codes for CASSPGLKITEQFF.

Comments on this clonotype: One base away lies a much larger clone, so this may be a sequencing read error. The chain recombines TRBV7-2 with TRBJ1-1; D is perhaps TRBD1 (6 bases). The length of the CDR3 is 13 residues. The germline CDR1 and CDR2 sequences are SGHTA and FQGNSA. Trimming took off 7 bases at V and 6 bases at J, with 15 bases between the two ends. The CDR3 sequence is CASTPDRPAEAFF. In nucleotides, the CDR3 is TGTGCCAGCACCCCGGACAGACCCGCTGAAGCTTTCTTT.

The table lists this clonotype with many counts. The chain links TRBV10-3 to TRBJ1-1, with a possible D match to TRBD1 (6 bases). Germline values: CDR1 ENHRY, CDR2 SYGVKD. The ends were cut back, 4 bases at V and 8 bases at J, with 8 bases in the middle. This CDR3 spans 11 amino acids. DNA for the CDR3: TGTGCCATCAGTGGCCAGGGGGAAGCTTTCTTT. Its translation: CAISGQGEAFF.

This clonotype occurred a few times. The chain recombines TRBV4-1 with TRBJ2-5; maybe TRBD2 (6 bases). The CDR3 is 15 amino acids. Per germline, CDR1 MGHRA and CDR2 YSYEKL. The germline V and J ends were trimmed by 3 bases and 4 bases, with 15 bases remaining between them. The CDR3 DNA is TGCGCCAGCAGCCAGGAGGGGAGAGTTTCAGAGACCCAGTACTTC. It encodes CASSQEGRVSETQYF.

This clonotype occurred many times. CDR3 sequence reads: CASSLDRGEGNTEAFF. The CDR3 nucleotides are TGTGCCAGCAGTCTAGACCGGGGGGAGGGGAACACTGAAGCTTTCTTT. The chain joins TRBV28 to TRBJ1-1; D is possibly TRBD1 (5 bases). V was shortened by 5 bases and J by 1 base, with 17 bases between the two germline ends. The CDR3 has 16 residues. In germline, CDR1 is MDHEN, CDR2 SYDVKM.

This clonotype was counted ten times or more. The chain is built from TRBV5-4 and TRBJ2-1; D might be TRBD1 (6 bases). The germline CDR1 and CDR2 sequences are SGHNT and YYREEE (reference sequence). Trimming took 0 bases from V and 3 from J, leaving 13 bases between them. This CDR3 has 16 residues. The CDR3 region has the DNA TGTGCCAGCAGCTTGGCGGGCCGGGACATCTACAATGAGCAGTTCTTC. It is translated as CASSLAGRDIYNEQFF. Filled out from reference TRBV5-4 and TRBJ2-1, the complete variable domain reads ETGVTQSPTHLIKTRGQQVTLRCSSQSGHNTVSWYQQALGQGPQFIFQYYREEENGRGNFPPRFSGLQFPNYSSELNVNALELDDSALYLCASSLAGRDIYNEQFFGPGTRLTVL.

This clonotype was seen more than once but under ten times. In DNA, the CDR3 is TGCAGCACGACAGGGGGGAACTCCTACAATGAGCAGTTCTTC. It specifies CSTTGGNSYNEQFF. The chain employs TRBV29-1 and TRBJ2-1; 9 bases fit TRBD1. The CDR3 loop spans 14 amino acids. The V gene's germline CDR1 is SQVTM and CDR2 ANQGSEA. Trimming took 8 bases from V and 0 from J; bases not matched to a gene: 5.

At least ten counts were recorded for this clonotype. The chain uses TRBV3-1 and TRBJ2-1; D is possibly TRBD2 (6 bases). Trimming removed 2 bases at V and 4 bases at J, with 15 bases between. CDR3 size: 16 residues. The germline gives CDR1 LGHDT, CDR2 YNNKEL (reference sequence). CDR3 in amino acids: CASSQTNRDSYNEQFF. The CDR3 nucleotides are TGTGCCAGCAGCCAAACTAACCGGGACTCATACAATGAGCAGTTCTTC.

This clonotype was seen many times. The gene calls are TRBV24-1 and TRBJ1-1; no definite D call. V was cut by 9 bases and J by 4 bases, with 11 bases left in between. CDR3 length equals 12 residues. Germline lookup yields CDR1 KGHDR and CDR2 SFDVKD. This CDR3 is CATSRMGTEAFF. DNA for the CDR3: TGTGCCACCTCGCGTATGGGCACTGAAGCTTTCTTT.

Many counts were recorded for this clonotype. CDR3 amino acids: CASGLRGAQHF. The CDR3 DNA reads as TGTGCTAGTGGCCTGAGGGGGGCCCAGCATTTT. The V gene is TRBV12-5, the J gene TRBJ1-5, with TRBD1 as a possible D gene (6 bases). In germline, CDR1 is LGHNT, CDR2 FRNRAP. Deletions cut 6 bases from V and 11 bases from J, with 11 bases between. The length of the CDR3 is 11 residues.